This passage covers 22 T cell receptor beta chains from one sample sequenced in a study of blood T cell repertoires in COVID-19. Here immunoSEQ multiplex PCR was the method, and the copy in TCRdb shows in-frame clones only, minus some. The table includes around 47,000 clones, about 83% detected once. The sequenced sample consisted of peripheral blood. The receptors come from a man aged 35 to 55 with COVID-19, enrolled during active disease.

This sequence joins TRBV11-3 and TRBJ2-7; 11 nucleotides agree with TRBD2. This CDR3 is built from 14 residues. The germline V gene encodes CDR1 SGHNT and CDR2 YENEEA. V was pared by 6 bases and J by 5 bases, with 6 bases of the junction left unmatched. CDR3 loop: CASSPSGRSHEQYF. The CDR3 DNA follows: TGTGCCAGCAGTCCTAGCGGGAGGTCACACGAGCAGTACTTC.

The chain combines TRBV19 with TRBJ1-1, with TRBD1 matching over 7 bases. The length of the CDR3 is 15 residues. The V gene end was trimmed by 8 bases and the J gene end by 1 base; junction bases not matched to a gene: 10. CDR1 LNHDA and CDR2 SQIVND come from the germline V gene (reference sequence). CDR3 in DNA: TGTGCCAGTTCCCCCAGGGGGACAGAGAACACTGAAGCTTTCTTT. Its protein product is CASSPRGTENTEAFF.

This sequence joins TRBV4-1 and TRBJ1-2; 9 positions agree with TRBD1. CDR3 size: 16 residues. Trimming removed 0 bases from V and 4 bases from J; junction bases left unmatched: 6. Germline lookup yields CDR1 MGHRA and CDR2 YSYEKL. CDR3 nucleotide sequence: TGCGCCAGCAGCCAAGAGGACAGGGGTCGGGGCTATGGCTACACCTTC. Amino acid sequence: CASSQEDRGRGYGYTF.

The table lists this clone with a count of one. This sequence joins TRBV28 and TRBJ2-7, with TRBD1 matching 8 bases. V was clipped by 5 bases and J by 9 bases; unmatched bases: 9. From germline, CDR1 is MDHEN and CDR2 SYDVKM. This CDR3 comprises 13 residues. The CDR3 DNA is TGTGCCAGCAGTCCCCTTCGGACAGGGTGGCAGTACTTC. As protein: CASSPLRTGWQYF.

The genes are TRBV7-9 and TRBJ2-7, with 16 bases fitting TRBD2. The CDR3 is made up of 19 amino acids. The V segment lost 1 base and the J segment 0 bases; nucleotides outside the gene matches: 6. Germline V gives CDR1 SEHNR, CDR2 FQNEAQ (reference sequence). CDR3 nucleotide sequence: TGTGCCAGCAGCTTAGATGGGACTAGCGGGAGGGGGAGCTCCTACGAGCAGTACTTC. This codes for CASSLDGTSGRGSSYEQYF.

The rearrangement links TRBV5-1 to TRBJ1-1; no firm D call. The length of the CDR3 is 12 residues. V lost 0 bases to trimming and J lost 7 bases, with 7 bases between them. Looked up from germline, CDR1 is SGHRS and CDR2 is YFSETQ. The CDR3 reads CASSLDRSEAFF. DNA of the CDR3: TGCGCCAGCAGCTTGGATAGGAGTGAAGCTTTCTTT.

The chain joins TRBV21-1 to TRBJ1-4. TRBV21-1 is a documented pseudogene. There are 12 residues in the CDR3. Written as DNA, the CDR3 is TGTGCCAGCAGCCCCCAGCGTGGGAAACTGTTTTTT. Its protein is CASSPQRGKLFF.

The J gene is TRBJ2-5, the V gene TRBV2; D perhaps matches TRBD1 (5 bases). Trimming left V 5 bases short and J 3 bases short, with 16 bases between. This CDR3 spans 15 amino acids. Germline assignment: CDR1 SNHLY and CDR2 FYNNEI. CDR3 region: CASSFSPLTEETQYF. The CDR3, as DNA: TGTGCCAGCAGTTTTTCCCCCTTGACAGAAGAGACCCAGTACTTC.

The V call is TRBV29-1, the J call TRBJ2-3, with 7 positions matching TRBD2. The germline V gene has CDR1 SQVTM and CDR2 ANQGSEA. The CDR3 contains 13 residues. J gave up 3 bases and V 4 bases, and 4 bases lay outside the gene matches. The CDR3 DNA reads TGCAGCGTTGGAAACGGGAGGACAGATACGCAGTATTTT. Amino acid sequence: CSVGNGRTDTQYF.

The V gene is TRBV12-5, the J gene TRBJ2-5; 10 positions match TRBD2. Germline lookup yields CDR1 LGHNT and CDR2 FRNRAP. V lost 0 bases, J lost 3 bases, and 7 bases stayed unmatched. This CDR3 comprises 17 residues. CDR3 DNA sequence: TGTGCTAGTGGTTTGGTACAGGTAGCGGGGGGAAAAGAGACCCAGTACTTC. Amino acids: CASGLVQVAGGKETQYF.

This clone was observed a handful of times. The chain couples TRBV7-8 to TRBJ1-3, with 10 nucleotides matching TRBD1. CDR3 length: 14 amino acids. Trimming removed 5 bases from V and 9 bases from J; junction bases left unmatched: 7. Per germline, CDR1 SGHVS and CDR2 FQNEAQ. CDR3 in amino acids: CASSPDRGNPTIYF. CDR3 sequence (DNA): TGTGCCAGCAGCCCGGACAGGGGGAACCCCACCATATATTTT.

CDR3 in DNA: TGTGCCAGCAGCCAAGGGGGCAGGGGGAAAGCTTTCTTT. Translated: CASSQGGRGKAFF. This chain uses TRBV3-1 (or the pseudogene TRBV3-2) with TRBJ1-1; 7 nucleotides line up with TRBD1. The germline gives CDR1 LGHDT, CDR2 YNNKEL (reference sequence). CDR3 length equals 13 residues. With 1 base clipped from V and 9 bases from J, the junction kept 5 bases outside the gene matches.

The CDR3 bases are TGTGCCAGCATCAAGTCCGAAGGGGGCGAGAACTATGGCTACACCTTC. This gives the protein CASIKSEGGENYGYTF. The V gene is TRBV2, the J gene TRBJ1-2; TRBD1 agrees at 7 bases. The CDR3 length is 16 residues. The V gene end was trimmed by 7 bases and the J gene end by 2 bases; junction bases not matched to a gene: 13. Germline loops: CDR1 SNHLY, CDR2 FYNNEI.

The V call is TRBV5-4, the J call TRBJ1-6; 7 bases line up with TRBD1. Germline V gene data show CDR1 as SGHNT and CDR2 as YYREEE (reference sequence). The CDR3 length is 14 residues. With V trimmed by 4 bases and J by 4 bases, 2 bases remained unmatched. CDR3 region: CASSQGQYNSPLHF. CDR3 DNA: TGTGCCAGCAGCCAGGGACAGTATAATTCACCCCTCCACTTT.

The chain is built from TRBV18 and TRBJ2-3; 7 bases match TRBD1. The CDR3 runs 13 residues. After removal of 3 bases from V and 4 bases from J, the junction contained 1 base not matched to a gene. Germline V gene sequence: CDR1 KGHSH, CDR2 LQKENI. The CDR3 loop reads CASSPQGADTQYF. The CDR3 DNA follows: TGTGCCAGCTCACCCCAGGGGGCAGATACGCAGTATTTT.

The V call is TRBV7-8, the J call TRBJ1-2; weak D call: TRBD1 (6 bases). The CDR3 sequence is 14 residues long. The germline V gene encodes CDR1 SGHVS and CDR2 FQNEAQ. Trimming left V 1 base short and J 4 bases short, with 10 bases between. The CDR3 sequence is CASSLGPGAYGYTF. CDR3 nucleotides: TGTGCCAGCAGCTTAGGACCAGGGGCCTATGGCTACACCTTC.

The V gene is TRBV4-2, the J gene TRBJ1-1, with 8 bases aligning to TRBD1. Germline V gene sequence: CDR1 LGHNA, CDR2 YNFKEQ. CDR3 length equals 16 residues. Losses at the gene ends were 3 bases for V and 1 base for J; bases not matched to a gene: 7. CDR3 in DNA: TGTGCCAGCAGCCAGGATCAGGGGGCTGGGAACACTGAAGCTTTCTTT. As protein: CASSQDQGAGNTEAFF.

This chain links TRBV19 with TRBJ2-7; 7 bases map to TRBD1. Trimming took 5 bases from V and 6 from J; bases not matched to a gene: 7. The CDR3 is 13 residues long. Germline V gene data show CDR1 as LNHDA and CDR2 as SQIVND (reference sequence). The CDR3 DNA is TGTGCCAGTAGTCGGTTACAGGGGAGCGAGCAGTACTTC. Its protein product is CASSRLQGSEQYF.

The rearrangement joins TRBV30 to TRBJ2-7; 9 nucleotides match TRBD1. Germline CDR1 is GTSNPN and CDR2 is SVGIG (reference sequence). Trimming took 2 bases from V and 4 from J; bases not matched to a gene: 6. The CDR3 runs 14 residues. For the CDR3, the DNA is TGTGCCTGGAGTTCCCCCGGGACAGGGTACGAGCAGTACTTC. This sequence encodes CAWSSPGTGYEQYF.

V and J are TRBV5-1 and TRBJ2-1; a possible D gene is TRBD1 (6 bases). This CDR3 region has 15 residues. Looked up from germline, CDR1 is SGHRS and CDR2 is YFSETQ. The V and J ends lost 4 bases and 0 bases respectively, with 11 bases between them. CDR3 bases: TGCGCCAGCAGCCCAGGGGAGAGCTCCTACAATGAGCAGTTCTTC. Amino acids: CASSPGESSYNEQFF.

This clone was observed a single time. This chain joins TRBV3-1 (or the pseudogene TRBV3-2) and TRBJ2-5, with 8 nucleotides matching TRBD2. This CDR3 spans 14 amino acids. CDR1 is LGHDT and CDR2 is YNNKEL in the germline V gene (reference sequence). V lost 5 bases and J lost 2; bases outside the gene matches: 4. The CDR3 protein is CASSYGLAQETQYF. In DNA form, the CDR3 reads TGTGCCAGCAGCTACGGACTAGCTCAAGAGACCCAGTACTTC.

The J gene is TRBJ2-3, the V gene TRBV5-1; 9 bases line up with TRBD2. J gave up 5 bases and V 1 base, and 11 bases lay outside the gene matches. Per germline, CDR1 SGHRS and CDR2 YFSETQ. The CDR3 spans 17 residues. The CDR3 coding sequence is TGCGCCAGCAGCTTGCAGGGGAGCGGGGGGCCAGGAGATACGCAGTATTTT. This encodes CASSLQGSGGPGDTQYF.